This T cell receptor (beta chain) was captured in a study of persistence of HIV-infected CD4 T cells. Study details: Donors had been on suppressive ART for a median of 8 years.

Findings and limits, study-wide: Degenerate expanded CDR3beta sequences were enriched among CMV- and Gag-responding cells. CMV- and Gag-responding cells had lower TCRbeta richness than CD3/CD28-responding cells.

The immunoSEQ assay was version 4, run in survey mode. Clones were read by immunoSEQ multiplex PCR, and TCRdb kept only the in-frame ones, dropping some. The data hold 30,000 to 45,000 clones, with 80% to 90% observed a single time. This CDR3 region has 14 residues. The germline V gene encodes CDR1 GTSNPN and CDR2 SVGIG (reference sequence). V dropped 0 bases and J dropped 2 bases, with 8 bases sitting between them. Anti-CD3/anti-CD28 beads served as a nonspecific positive control stimulus. Responding CD4+ T cells were sorted by upregulation of both CD40 ligand and CD69. A roughly 20-hour stimulation of CD8-depleted PBMCs used anti-CD28/CD49d costimulation, CD40-blocking antibody and enfuvirtide. To note about this clone: Its antigen is unknown.

The sequence was collected from an adult man with HIV who was CMV-seropositive. The sequences come from CD4+ T cells sorted from PBMCs after approximately 19-hour stimulation, collected from a patient who received antiretroviral therapy. The chain employs TRBV30 and TRBJ1-3; tentatively, D is TRBD1 (5 bases). The CDR3 reads CAWSVQDTGNTIYF. The CDR3 nucleotides are TGTGCCTGGAGTGTACAGGACACTGGAAACACCATATATTTT.